The entry below describes one TCR beta chain. Deletions cut 1 base from V and 7 bases from J, with 11 bases between. This CDR3 is 14 amino acids long. The germline V gene encodes CDR1 MNHNS and CDR2 SASEGT. TCRdb's copy holds only in-frame clones and misses some; the assay was immunoSEQ multiplex PCR. The profile shows roughly 240,000 clones, 65% to 90% of them singletons. This sample was taken from a study of blood T cell repertoires in COVID-19. Study-wide background: Collection of acute and convalescent COVID-19 samples took place in the United States, Italy and Spain.

Adults between about 18 and 95 years of age took part from under 30 US areas. Categorization into cohorts depended on clinical history that participants reported. This clonotype was obtained from a woman aged 50 to 60 with acute COVID-19. The chain employs TRBV6-1 and TRBJ1-5; D not certain. Material: PBMCs or T cells enriched from blood (not recorded which). The DNA of the CDR3 is TGTGCCAGCAGTGAAGTCGGCTCTAGGCAGCCCCAGCATTTT. It codes for CASSEVGSRQPQHF.